This T cell receptor (beta chain) was identified during a study of T-cell reconstitution after alpha-beta-depleted transplantation in children. The germline CDR1 and CDR2 sequences are SEHNR and FQNEAQ (reference sequence). V lost 5 bases and J 0 bases, leaving 5 bases between the germline ends. This CDR3 has 12 amino acids. The table lists this clonotype with many counts. A TCRbeta library incorporating unique molecular identifiers was prepared. TCRdb passed the PCR reads through MiXCR, listing each CDR3 protein once. The table lists 200,000 to 250,000 distinct CDR3 sequences, approximately 9.5% of them singletons.

Material: PBMCs from the stem cell graft donor, obtained from the stem cell graft. V gene TRBV7-9 combines with J gene TRBJ2-7; D ambiguous. The TCR sequence derives from a human donor who donated a stem cell graft to a child with acute lymphoblastic leukemia. The CDR3 bases are TGTGCCAGCAGCGAACACTCCTACGAGCAGTACTTC. It encodes CASSEHSYEQYF.